These 11 T cell receptor beta chains were sequenced from one sample in a study of T cell responses to AZD1222 COVID-19 vaccine. Libraries were prepared by immunoSEQ multiplex PCR; TCRdb keeps only in-frame clonotypes and omits some of them. Among under 200,000 clones listed, just under 95% were seen once. Here the sequenced sample was peripheral blood, taken on day 0 of AZD1222 vaccination. The source of these receptors is an adult in good health.

The chain links TRBV14 to TRBJ2-2; 8 nucleotides agree with TRBD1. With 4 bases clipped from V and 5 bases from J, the junction kept 9 bases outside the gene matches. The CDR3 totals 16 residues. Looked up from germline, CDR1 is SGHDN and CDR2 is FVKESK. The DNA for the CDR3 is TGTGCCAGCAGCCCTATTACAGGGGGATATACCGGGGAGCTGTTTTTT. This translates into CASSPITGGYTGELFF.

V is TRBV18 and J is TRBJ1-6; the D is unclear. This CDR3 has 14 amino acids. V was shortened by 6 bases and J by 9 bases, with 15 bases between the two germline ends. Per the germline V gene, CDR1 is KGHSH and CDR2 is LQKENI. Here the CDR3 DNA reads TGTGCCAGCTCCCTATCGGAATCGGGTTCACCCCTCCACTTT. Encoded protein: CASSLSESGSPLHF.

The gene calls are TRBV27 and TRBJ2-3; D is possibly TRBD2 (6 bases). This CDR3 is 12 amino acids long. From germline, CDR1 is MNHEY and CDR2 SMNVEV (reference sequence). The ends were cut back, 2 bases at V and 6 bases at J, with 6 bases in the middle. CDR3 residues: CASSLRGDTQYF. CDR3 DNA sequence: TGTGCCAGCAGTTTACGGGGGGATACGCAGTATTTT.

The rearrangement links TRBV7-2 to TRBJ1-3; D call uncertain. This CDR3 contains 13 residues. The germline CDR1 and CDR2 sequences are SGHTA and FQGNSA. The V end lost 3 bases, the J end lost 7 bases, and 10 bases lay between the germline ends. CDR3 in DNA: TGTGCCAGCAGCTTGACTCTAGGGAACACCATATATTTT. This gives the protein CASSLTLGNTIYF.

The CDR3 DNA sequence: TGTGCCAGCAGCAGGACAGTTGAAGCTTTCTTT. It codes for CASSRTVEAFF. V gene TRBV2 combines with J gene TRBJ1-1; a possible D gene is TRBD1 (6 bases). Looked up from germline, CDR1 is SNHLY and CDR2 is FYNNEI. The CDR3 is 11 amino acids. The ends were cut back, 6 bases at V and 7 bases at J, with 9 bases in the middle.

The V call is TRBV5-1, the J call TRBJ2-5; D might be TRBD1 (5 bases). Germline V gene data show CDR1 as SGHRS and CDR2 as YFSETQ. Trimming removed 0 bases at V and 1 base at J, with 7 bases between. This CDR3 spans 14 amino acids. Written as DNA, the CDR3 is TGCGCCAGCAGCTTGGGGGGCAGCCAAGAGACCCAGTACTTC. Protein: CASSLGGSQETQYF.

The rearrangement links TRBV5-1 to TRBJ2-6; tentatively, D is TRBD1 (5 bases). CDR3 length: 16 residues. Trimming left V 2 bases short and J 0 bases short, with 9 bases between. Germline values: CDR1 SGHRS, CDR2 YFSETQ. CDR3 protein: CASSFLRDSGANVLTF. DNA for the CDR3: TGCGCCAGCAGCTTTCTCAGGGACTCTGGGGCCAACGTCCTGACTTTC.

The genes are TRBV30 and TRBJ1-2; D is possibly TRBD1 (6 bases). V was cut by 0 bases and J by 4 bases, with 9 bases left in between. The CDR3 loop spans 13 amino acids. CDR1 is GTSNPN and CDR2 is SVGIG in the germline V gene (reference sequence). CDR3 residues: CAWSVGGSYGYTF. CDR3 DNA: TGTGCCTGGAGTGTAGGGGGGTCCTATGGCTACACCTTC.

This clone was counted once. The chain uses TRBV10-3 and TRBJ2-5; TRBD1 matches 7 bases. Unmatched junction bases numbered 12, after V lost 2 bases and J lost 3 bases. CDR1 ENHRY and CDR2 SYGVKD come from the germline V gene. The CDR3 has 17 residues. For the CDR3, the DNA is TGTGCCATCAGTGAGCTACTATGGGACAGCCTAAAAGAGACCCAGTACTTC. The encoded protein is CAISELLWDSLKETQYF.

The J gene is TRBJ1-6, the V gene TRBV7-9, with D maybe TRBD1 (5 bases). This CDR3 has 14 residues. CDR1 and CDR2 (germline): SEHNR, FQNEAQ (reference sequence). V gave up 2 bases and J gave up 4 bases, with 6 bases separating them. The CDR3 DNA reads as TGTGCCAGCAGCTTACCAGGGTATAATTCACCCCTCCACTTT. It codes for CASSLPGYNSPLHF.

This clone was recorded once. Other DNA variants within this sample encode the same CDR3. V usage is TRBV27 and J usage is TRBJ1-2, with 9 bases identical to TRBD1. The J segment lost 5 bases and the V segment lost 3 bases, leaving 1 base of the junction unmatched. The V gene's germline CDR1 is MNHEY and CDR2 SMNVEV (reference sequence). This CDR3 has 13 residues. The CDR3 region has the DNA TGTGCCAGCAGTTTCGGACAGGGGTATGGCTACACCTTC. This codes for CASSFGQGYGYTF.